This T cell receptor (beta chain) came from a study of T cell responses to AZD1222 COVID-19 vaccine. The repertoire was sequenced with immunoSEQ multiplex PCR; TCRdb's copy has only in-frame clones and lacks some. The table includes 150,000 to 200,000 clones, approximately 93% detected once. The study's findings and limits: Spike as a whole was targeted by vaccine-associated CD4 TCRs, dominant at 160-218 and 743-854.

Of note for this clone: Its antigen is currently unknown.

The CDR3 covers 16 residues. Germline V gene data show CDR1 as MNHEY and CDR2 as SVGEGT. Trimming pared 0 bases from V and 0 bases from J, leaving 11 bases between. The TCR was taken from an adult in good health. V gene TRBV6-2 or TRBV6-3 combines with J gene TRBJ1-2, with a tentative D call TRBD1 (5 bases). Sequences were derived from peripheral blood, sampled on day 0 of AZD1222 vaccination. Here the CDR3 reads CASSYSSDNPNYGYTF. The CDR3 coding sequence is TGTGCCAGCAGTTACTCGTCGGACAACCCTAACTATGGCTACACCTTC.